This T cell receptor (beta chain) was obtained from a study of T cells after posttransplantation cyclophosphamide. From germline, CDR1 is SGHRS and CDR2 YFSETQ. Deletions cut 2 bases from V and 0 bases from J, with 9 bases between. This CDR3 is built from 14 residues. The method was immunoSEQ multiplex PCR; TCRdb's version includes in-frame clones alone and lacks a portion of them. Recorded here are about 24,000 clones, none singletons. There are many counts of this clone. The V and J genes are TRBV5-1 and TRBJ2-7, with a possible D match to TRBD1 (5 bases). The sequence was obtained from a woman in her sixties or seventies in good health, CMV-negative, and a related stem cell transplant donor. Sequenced material: PBMCs. The DNA of the CDR3 is TGCGCCAGCAGCTTTACAGGCTACTCCTACGAGCAGTACTTC. It encodes CASSFTGYSYEQYF.